This T cell receptor (beta chain) comes out of a study of cytomegalovirus exposure and HLA in healthy donors. With respect to this clone: At one of its ends the junction is not consistent with the germline gene, which may arise from a read error.

The primer mix had 60 Vbeta and 13 Jbeta primers. Profiled with immunoSEQ multiplex PCR; TCRdb holds only in-frame clones, not every one. The sample has more than 90,000 clones; about four fifths are singletons. The sample comprised PBMCs. The origin of this receptor is a human donor in good health.

Here the CDR3 reads CSSSAPGGEQYF. CDR3 bases: TGTTCCAGCAGCGCCCCTGGCGGTGAGCAGTACTTC. V gene TRBV7-9 combines with J gene TRBJ2-7, with D unresolved. The length of the CDR3 is 12 residues. Germline values: CDR1 SEHNR, CDR2 FQNEAQ (reference sequence).